This T cell receptor beta chain was profiled in a study of shared clonotypes between healthy human individuals. Across the study: Per-donor plates numbered three CD4 naive, three CD4 memory, two CD8 naive and one CD8 memory. General study results and limits: It was the few donors that limited the genetic and exposure-history diversity represented.

TCRdb's table, derived via immunoSEQ multiplex PCR, lists solely in-frame clones and lacks some. Among about 2.1 million clones listed, about 92% were seen once. Germline V gene lookup returns CDR1 MDHEN and CDR2 SYDVKM. V lost 5 bases and J 0 bases, leaving 23 bases between the germline ends. The CDR3 covers 18 residues. Naive CD8 cells lacked CD45RO and underwent positive selection for CCR7, leaving out terminally differentiated effector memory CD45RA+ cells. Concerning this clone: No antigen is known for it.

V is TRBV28 and J is TRBJ2-7, with D perhaps TRBD1 (7 bases). The source of this sequence is a man aged 18 to 30 in good health. Some clones in this sample may be carry-over from other donors' samples. Sequencing was carried out using naive CD8+ T cells from PBMCs. CDR3 sequence: CASSPPRGGTAYSYEQYF. CDR3 nucleotides: TGTGCCAGCAGTCCACCCCGTGGGGGGACAGCTTACTCCTACGAGCAGTACTTC.